One and the same sample provided the 18 T cell receptor beta chains below, sequenced in a study of immune heterogeneity within non-small cell lung tumors. Multiplex PCR amplified the TCR beta CDR3 region. Its first round ran for about 10 cycles with 32 V and 13 J primers. Using its own MiXCR run on the multiplex PCR reads, TCRdb lists one record per CDR3 protein. The table has 9,500 to 12,000 distinct CDR3 sequences, under 25% seen once. Bulk tumor genomic DNA (roughly 630 ng per sample) served as template. Biopsy collection occurred during surgery, with several far-apart biopsies per primary tumor. Patients underwent curative surgery for untreated, newly diagnosed non-small cell lung cancer. Sequencing input: lung tumor tissue. The receptors originated from a man in his 60s with non-small cell lung cancer.

The sample holds a few counts of this clonotype. This chain links TRBV6-1 with TRBJ2-5, with D maybe TRBD2 (5 bases). Germline lookup yields CDR1 MNHNS and CDR2 SASEGT. The ends were cut back, 8 bases at V and 7 bases at J, with 11 bases in the middle. The CDR3 totals 11 residues. The CDR3 DNA sequence: TGTGCCAGCGGCGGGTGGGGGACCCAGTACTTC. This translates into CASGGWGTQYF.

The J gene is TRBJ2-5, the V gene TRBV27; 13 bases agree with TRBD2. Germline V CDR1 and CDR2: MNHEY, SMNVEV (reference sequence). V dropped 6 bases and J dropped 3; count of bases not matched to a gene: 4. This CDR3 comprises 15 residues. The CDR3 nucleotides are TGTGCCAGCAGCCCAGGACTAGCGGGAGAAGAGACCCAGTACTTC. Its protein product is CASSPGLAGEETQYF.

Notes on this clonotype: At one boundary the junction diverges from the germline segment, which might be a read error. The chain joins TRBV18 to TRBJ1-3; D is perhaps TRBD1 (6 bases). CDR1 and CDR2 from the germline V gene are KGHSH and LQKENI. The CDR3 is made up of 14 amino acids. The CDR3 sequence is CTSSPQGVGNTIYF. CDR3 bases: TGTACCAGCTCACCACAGGGTGTTGGAAACACCATATATTTT.

The genes are TRBV27 and TRBJ1-1; possibly TRBD1 for D (5 bases). Germline CDR1 is MNHEY and CDR2 is SMNVEV (reference sequence). The CDR3 runs to 16 residues. V was shortened by 5 bases and J by 4 bases, with 20 bases between the two germline ends. The chain's CDR3 is CASSPRQAGRLTEAFF. CDR3 DNA sequence: TGTGCCAGCAGTCCTCGCCAGGCAGGGCGCCTCACTGAAGCTTTCTTT.

In the case of this clonotype: At one end, the junction sequence differs from germline, possibly due to a read error. The chain employs TRBV20-1 and TRBJ2-3; no clear D. The length of the CDR3 is 12 residues. CDR1 is DFQATT, CDR2 SNEGSKA, per germline (reference sequence). CDR3 loop: CSVRLSLDTQYF. As DNA, the CDR3 is TGCAGTGTTAGATTGTCCTTAGATACGCAGTATTTT.

Many counts were recorded for this clonotype. V and J are TRBV19 and TRBJ2-2; 9 nucleotides agree with TRBD1. The CDR3 has 15 residues. After removal of 9 bases from V and 7 bases from J, the junction contained 12 bases not matched to a gene. Germline V gene data show CDR1 as LNHDA and CDR2 as SQIVND (reference sequence). CDR3 nucleotide sequence: TGTGCCAGCAAGCCCGGGACAGGGTATTTCGGGGAGCTGTTTTTT. Protein sequence: CASKPGTGYFGELFF.

The sample holds a few counts of this clonotype. The chain joins TRBV7-9 to TRBJ2-1; 8 nucleotides align to TRBD1. Germline lookup yields CDR1 SEHNR and CDR2 FQNEAQ (reference sequence). Unmatched junction bases numbered 11, after V lost 6 bases and J lost 7 bases. The CDR3 sequence is 15 residues long. The CDR3 protein is CASRHRRQGRNEQFF. The CDR3 DNA is TGTGCCAGCAGACACCGGAGACAGGGGCGGAATGAGCAGTTCTTC.

This clonotype was recorded a few times. The CDR3 bases are TGTGCGGGGGGGACAGGGGCGACCGGGGAGCTGTTTTTT. The encoded protein is CAGGTGATGELFF. J is TRBJ2-2 and V is TRBV7-8, with TRBD1 matching over 10 bases. CDR3 size: 13 residues. Germline CDR1 reads SGHVS; CDR2 reads FQNEAQ. Combining the CDR3 with reference TRBV7-8 and TRBJ2-2 gives the whole variable domain GAGVSQSPRYKVAKRGQDVALRCDPISGHVSLFWYQQALGQGPEFLTYFQNEAQLDKSGLPSDRFFAERPEGSVSTLKIQRTQQEDSAVYLCAGGTGATGELFFGEGSRLTVL.

In its sample, this clonotype is medium-sized. This chain links TRBV2 with TRBJ1-2, with 11 bases that match TRBD1. V dropped 6 bases and J dropped 8; count of bases not matched to a gene: 8. Germline V gene data show CDR1 as SNHLY and CDR2 as FYNNEI. CDR3 length equals 14 residues. The CDR3 nucleotides are TGTGCCAGCAGCCGGGACAGGGGGTCGGGAGGCTACACCTTC. Its translation is CASSRDRGSGGYTF.

The chain is built from TRBV6-1 and TRBJ2-1, with 7 bases matching TRBD1. The V gene end was trimmed by 8 bases and the J gene end by 1 base; junction bases not matched to a gene: 5. Looked up from germline, CDR1 is MNHNS and CDR2 is SASEGT. The length of the CDR3 is 14 residues. CDR3 sequence reads: CASARTGSYNEQFF. The DNA for the CDR3 is TGTGCCAGCGCCCGGACAGGTTCCTACAATGAGCAGTTCTTC.

The rearrangement links TRBV6-2 or TRBV6-3 to TRBJ2-3; possibly TRBD2 for D (5 bases). The CDR3 is made up of 16 amino acids. From germline, CDR1 is MNHEY and CDR2 SVGEGT. Trimming cost V 4 bases and J 0 bases, with 14 bases left between them. This chain's CDR3 is CASSSARVFSTDTQYF. In DNA form, the CDR3 reads TGTGCCAGCAGTTCCGCGCGGGTGTTTAGCACAGATACGCAGTATTTT.

This clonotype is labeled as medium-sized. V gene TRBV12-3 or TRBV12-4 combines with J gene TRBJ1-5; D gene unclear. V was trimmed by 2 bases and J by 7 bases, leaving 9 bases between them. The CDR3 has 13 residues. The CDR3 loop reads CASSLLSGQPQHF. The DNA of the CDR3 is TGTGCCAGCAGTTTACTGTCGGGACAGCCCCAGCATTTT.

This clonotype was recorded at least ten times. This chain joins TRBV15 and TRBJ2-5; TRBD1 agrees at 9 bases. In germline, CDR1 is LNHNV, CDR2 YYDKDF (reference sequence). The trim removed 3 bases at V and 6 bases at J, leaving 14 bases unmatched. The CDR3 spans 17 residues. The CDR3 sequence: CATSRGGQGRISKTQYF. The CDR3 DNA follows: TGTGCCACCAGCAGGGGCGGACAGGGGAGGATTTCCAAGACCCAGTACTTC.

This clonotype was recorded many times. The chain links TRBV28 to TRBJ2-1, with D unclear. Germline CDR1 MDHEN, CDR2 SYDVKM. V gave up 7 bases and J gave up 0 bases, with 13 bases separating them. This CDR3 spans 15 amino acids. The CDR3 DNA follows: TGTGCCAGCACCCCCCCGGTCGGCTCCTACAATGAGCAGTTCTTC. It is translated as CASTPPVGSYNEQFF.

This clonotype is labeled as medium-sized. CDR3 region: CASSYRFGQFTLAPLHF. DNA of the CDR3: TGTGCCAGCAGTTACCGTTTTGGCCAGTTCACCTTGGCACCCCTCCACTTT. This rearrangement joins TRBV6-5 to TRBJ1-6; D gene uncertain. Trimming removed 2 bases from V and 11 bases from J, with 22 bases in between. CDR3 length: 17 amino acids. Germline V gives CDR1 MNHEY, CDR2 SVGAGI.

About this clonotype: This may come from a read error, since a much larger clone is one base off. The rearrangement links TRBV24-1 to TRBJ2-5, with 8 nucleotides matching TRBD2. The CDR3 is made up of 14 amino acids. Per the germline V gene, CDR1 is KGHDR and CDR2 is SFDVKD. CDR3 nucleotide sequence: TGTGCCACCGCCGCTAGCGGGTTACAAGAGACCCGGTACTTC. It encodes CATAASGLQETRYF.

The chain is built from TRBV29-1 and TRBJ2-3; TRBD2 matches at 12 bases. The CDR3 covers 13 residues. Trimming took 6 bases from V and 9 from J; bases not matched to a gene: 7. CDR1 SQVTM and CDR2 ANQGSEA come from the germline V gene. CDR3: CSVERTSGTTQYF. CDR3 bases: TGCAGCGTAGAGAGGACTAGCGGGACGACGCAGTATTTT.

This clonotype is termed medium-sized. The rearrangement uses TRBV19 and TRBJ1-1; D unresolved. Germline CDR1 is LNHDA and CDR2 is SQIVND (reference sequence). The CDR3 length is 13 residues. The germline V and J ends were trimmed by 4 bases and 0 bases, with 6 bases remaining between them. CDR3 protein: CASSTTLNTEAFF. CDR3 nucleotides: TGTGCCAGTAGTACGACTTTGAACACTGAAGCTTTCTTT.